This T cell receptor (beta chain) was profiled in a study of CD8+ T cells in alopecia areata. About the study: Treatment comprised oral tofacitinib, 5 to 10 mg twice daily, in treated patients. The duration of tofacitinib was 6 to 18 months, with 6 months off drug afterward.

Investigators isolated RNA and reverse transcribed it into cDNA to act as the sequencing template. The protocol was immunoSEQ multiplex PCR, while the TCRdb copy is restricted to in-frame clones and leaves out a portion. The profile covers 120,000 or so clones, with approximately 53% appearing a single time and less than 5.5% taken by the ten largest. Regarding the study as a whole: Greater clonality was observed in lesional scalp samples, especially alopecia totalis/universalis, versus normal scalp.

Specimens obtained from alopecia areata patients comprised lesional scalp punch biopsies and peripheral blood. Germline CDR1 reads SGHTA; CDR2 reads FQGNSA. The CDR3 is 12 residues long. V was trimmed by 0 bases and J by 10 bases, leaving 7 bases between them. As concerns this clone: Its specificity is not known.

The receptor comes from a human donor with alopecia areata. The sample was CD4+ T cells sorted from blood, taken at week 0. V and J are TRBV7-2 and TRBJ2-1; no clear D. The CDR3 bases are TGTGCCAGCAGCTTAGCAGCTCTAGAGCAGTTCTTC. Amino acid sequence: CASSLAALEQFF.